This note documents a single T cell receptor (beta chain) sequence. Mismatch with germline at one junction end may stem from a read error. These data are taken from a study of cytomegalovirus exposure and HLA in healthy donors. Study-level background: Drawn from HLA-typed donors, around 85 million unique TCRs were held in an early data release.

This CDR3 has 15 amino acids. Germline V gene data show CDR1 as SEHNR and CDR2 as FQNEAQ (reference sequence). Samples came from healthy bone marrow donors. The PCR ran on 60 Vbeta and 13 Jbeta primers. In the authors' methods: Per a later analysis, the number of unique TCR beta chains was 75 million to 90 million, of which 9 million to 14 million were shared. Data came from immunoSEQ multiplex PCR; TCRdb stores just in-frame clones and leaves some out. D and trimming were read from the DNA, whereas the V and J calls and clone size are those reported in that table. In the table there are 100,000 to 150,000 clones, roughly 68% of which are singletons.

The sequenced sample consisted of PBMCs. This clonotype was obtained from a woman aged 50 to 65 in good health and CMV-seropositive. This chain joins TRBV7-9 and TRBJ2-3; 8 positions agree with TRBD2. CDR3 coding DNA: TGTCCCAGCAGCTGGGCGGGGGGCCGCACAGATACGCAGTATTTT. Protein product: CPSSWAGGRTDTQYF.